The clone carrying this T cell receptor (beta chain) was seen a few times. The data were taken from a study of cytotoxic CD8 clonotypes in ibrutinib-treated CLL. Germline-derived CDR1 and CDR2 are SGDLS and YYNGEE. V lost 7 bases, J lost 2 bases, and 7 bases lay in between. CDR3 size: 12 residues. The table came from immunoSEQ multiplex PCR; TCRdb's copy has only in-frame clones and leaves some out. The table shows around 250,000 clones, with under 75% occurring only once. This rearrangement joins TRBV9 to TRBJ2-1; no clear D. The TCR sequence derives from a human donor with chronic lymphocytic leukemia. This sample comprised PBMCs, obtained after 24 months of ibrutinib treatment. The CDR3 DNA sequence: TGTGCCAGCTCTAAGACCTACAATGAGCAGTTCTTC. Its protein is CASSKTYNEQFF.